This record concerns one TCR beta chain sequence. A read error is possible here, since a much larger clone lies one base away. This likely comes from a read error, as the CDR3 has no conserved phenylalanine or tryptophan at its end. Stable Graves' hyperthyroidism denoted no ophthalmopathy progression over 18 months. The record originates from a study of T cells in Graves' hyperthyroidism and ophthalmopathy. Study background: Blood from the periphery was taken at initial diagnosis, before any treatment.

It was RNA transcripts that yielded the amplified TCR beta CDR3 regions. With the HTBI primer set, the TCR CDR3 went through a first round of RT-PCR. TCRdb called the multiplex PCR reads again in MiXCR, with one record for every CDR3 protein. The data contain about 690,000 distinct CDR3 sequences, around 16% of them singletons. The length of the CDR3 is 15 residues. The germline CDR1 and CDR2 sequences are SEHNR and FQNEAQ (reference sequence). The ends were cut back, 2 bases at V and 3 bases at J, with 11 bases in the middle. This TCR was sampled from a man aged 50-59 years with Graves' hyperthyroidism. The chain employs TRBV7-9 and TRBJ2-1; no firm D call. Specimen: blood. The chain's CDR3 is CASSLSYTNYNEQFL. The CDR3 nucleotides are TGTGCCAGCAGCTTAAGTTATACTAACTACAATGAGCAGTTCTTA.